The present TCR beta chain was sequenced within a study of blood T cell repertoires in COVID-19. Study context: Italy, Spain and the United States were the sources of the convalescent and acute COVID-19 samples. T cells, B-cell-depleted T cells, or PBMCs provided the cDNA or gDNA that served as material.

This clone has only one observation. As processed by the authors: Estimation of nucleated cell counts relied on the amplification of reference gene primers. Method: immunoSEQ multiplex PCR; TCRdb's copy keeps in-frame clones and lacks some. V, J and clone size are those of that table, while D and trimming were read from the DNA. The sample gives under 200,000 clones, roughly 80% of which show up once; about 3% is in the top ten. V was clipped by 9 bases and J by 2 bases; unmatched bases: 3. This CDR3 is 12 amino acids long. Germline loops: CDR1 LNHDA, CDR2 SQIVND (reference sequence). The sequence came from a man aged 65-85 years with acute or convalescent COVID-19. This chain connects TRBV19 to TRBJ2-5; the match to TRBD1 covers 7 bases. What was sequenced was peripheral blood. The CDR3 region is CASWDRQETQYF. The DNA of the CDR3 is TGTGCCAGCTGGGACAGACAAGAGACCCAGTACTTC. Combining the CDR3 with reference TRBV19 and TRBJ2-5 gives the whole variable domain DGGITQSPKYLFRKEGQNVTLSCEQNLNHDAMYWYRQDPGQGLRLIYYSQIVNDFQKGDIAEGYSVSREKKESFPLTVTSAQKNPTAFYLCASWDRQETQYFGPGTRLLVL.